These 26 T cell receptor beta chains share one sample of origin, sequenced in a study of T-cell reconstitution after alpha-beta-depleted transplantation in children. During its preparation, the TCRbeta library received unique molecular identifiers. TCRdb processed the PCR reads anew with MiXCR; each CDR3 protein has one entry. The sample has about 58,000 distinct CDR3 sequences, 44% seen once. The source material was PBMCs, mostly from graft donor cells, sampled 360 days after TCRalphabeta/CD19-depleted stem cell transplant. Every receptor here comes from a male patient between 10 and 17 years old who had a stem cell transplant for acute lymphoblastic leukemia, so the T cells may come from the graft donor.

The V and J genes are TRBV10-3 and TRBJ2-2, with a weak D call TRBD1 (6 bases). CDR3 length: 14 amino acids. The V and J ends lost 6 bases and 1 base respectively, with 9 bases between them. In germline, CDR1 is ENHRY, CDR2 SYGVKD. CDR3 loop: CAIRGQMNTGELFF. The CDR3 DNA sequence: TGTGCCATCAGAGGACAGATGAACACCGGGGAGCTGTTTTTT.

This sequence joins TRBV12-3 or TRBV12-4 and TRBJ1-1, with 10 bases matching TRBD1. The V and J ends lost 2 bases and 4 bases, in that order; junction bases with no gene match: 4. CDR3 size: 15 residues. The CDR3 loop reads CASSLRGTGATEAFF. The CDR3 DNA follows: TGTGCCAGCAGTTTAAGGGGGACAGGGGCCACTGAAGCTTTCTTT.

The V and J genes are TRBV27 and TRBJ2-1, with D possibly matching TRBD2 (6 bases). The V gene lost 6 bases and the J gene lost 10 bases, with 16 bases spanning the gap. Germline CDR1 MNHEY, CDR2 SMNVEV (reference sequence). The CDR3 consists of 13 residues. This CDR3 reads CASRPWWEEEQFF. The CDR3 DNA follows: TGTGCCAGCAGACCATGGTGGGAGGAAGAGCAGTTCTTC.

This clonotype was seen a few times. The CDR3 here is CSAPIPENPSHTSTDTQYF. DNA of the CDR3: TGCAGTGCTCCTATTCCTGAAAACCCTAGCCATACTAGCACAGATACGCAGTATTTT. V gene TRBV20-1 combines with J gene TRBJ2-3; D possibly corresponds to TRBD2 (5 bases). The CDR3 is 19 amino acids. The V and J ends lost 5 bases and 0 bases respectively, with 27 bases between them. In germline, CDR1 is DFQATT, CDR2 SNEGSKA (reference sequence).

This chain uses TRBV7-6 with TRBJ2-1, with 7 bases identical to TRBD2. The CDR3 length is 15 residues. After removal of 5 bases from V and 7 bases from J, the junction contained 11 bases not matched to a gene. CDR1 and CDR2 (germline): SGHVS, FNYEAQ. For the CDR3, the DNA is TGTGCCAGCAGCCCCCTGGAGACTAGCTATAATGAGCAGTTCTTC. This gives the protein CASSPLETSYNEQFF.

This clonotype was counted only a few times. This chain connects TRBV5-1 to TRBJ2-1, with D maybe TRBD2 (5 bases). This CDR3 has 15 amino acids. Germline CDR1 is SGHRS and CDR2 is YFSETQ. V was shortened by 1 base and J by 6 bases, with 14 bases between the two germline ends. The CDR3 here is CASSLLGPAVNEQFF. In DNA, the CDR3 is TGCGCCAGCAGCTTGCTTGGACCAGCGGTCAATGAGCAGTTCTTC.

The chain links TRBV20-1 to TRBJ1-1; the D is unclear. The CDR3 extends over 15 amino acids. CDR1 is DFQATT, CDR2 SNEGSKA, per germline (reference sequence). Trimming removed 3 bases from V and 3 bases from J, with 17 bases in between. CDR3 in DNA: TGCAGTGCTAGTTCCCGTCCATTACGGGACACTGAAGCTTTCTTT. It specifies CSASSRPLRDTEAFF.

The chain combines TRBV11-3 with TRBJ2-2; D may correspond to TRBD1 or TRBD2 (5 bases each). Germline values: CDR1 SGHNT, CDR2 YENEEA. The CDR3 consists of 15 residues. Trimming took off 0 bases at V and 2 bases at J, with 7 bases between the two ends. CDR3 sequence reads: CASSLDGANTGELFF. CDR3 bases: TGTGCCAGCAGCTTAGACGGGGCCAACACCGGGGAGCTGTTTTTT.

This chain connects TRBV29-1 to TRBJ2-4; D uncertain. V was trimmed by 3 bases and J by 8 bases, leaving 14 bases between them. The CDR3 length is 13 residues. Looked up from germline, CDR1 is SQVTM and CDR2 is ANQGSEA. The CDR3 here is CSVEALLGHIQYF. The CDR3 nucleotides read TGCAGCGTTGAGGCTCTCCTAGGGCACATTCAGTACTTC.

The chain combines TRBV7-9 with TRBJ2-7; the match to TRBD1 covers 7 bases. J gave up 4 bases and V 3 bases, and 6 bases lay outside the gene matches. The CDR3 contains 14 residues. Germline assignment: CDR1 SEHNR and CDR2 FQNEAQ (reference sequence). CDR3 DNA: TGTGCCAGCAGCTTCCCGGGACAGATGTACGAGCAGTACTTC. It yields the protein CASSFPGQMYEQYF.

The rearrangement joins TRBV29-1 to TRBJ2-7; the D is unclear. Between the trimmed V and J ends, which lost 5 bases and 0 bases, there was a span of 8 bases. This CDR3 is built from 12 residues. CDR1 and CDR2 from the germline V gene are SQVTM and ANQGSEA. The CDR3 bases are TGCAGCGTTAGACGGAGCTCCTACGAGCAGTACTTC. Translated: CSVRRSSYEQYF.

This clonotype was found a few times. The CDR3, as DNA: TGTGCCAGCAGTTTAGATCTCCACGAGCAGTACTTC. Encoded protein: CASSLDLHEQYF. The rearrangement uses TRBV12-3 or TRBV12-4 and TRBJ2-7; unclear D gene. The V end lost 1 base, the J end lost 5 bases, and 6 bases lay between the germline ends. The CDR3 is made up of 12 amino acids.

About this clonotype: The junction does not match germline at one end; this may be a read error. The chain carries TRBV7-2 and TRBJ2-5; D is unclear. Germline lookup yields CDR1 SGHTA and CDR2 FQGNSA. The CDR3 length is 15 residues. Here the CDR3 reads CASSLDRGNQETQYF. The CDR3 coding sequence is TGTGCCAGCAGCTTAGATCGTGGAAACCAGGAGACCCAGTACTTC. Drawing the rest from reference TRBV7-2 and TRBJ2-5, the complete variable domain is GAGVSQSPSNKVTEKGKDVELRCDPISGHTALYWYRQSLGQGLEFLIYFQGNSAPDKSGLPSDRFSAERTGGSVSTLTIQRTQQEDSAVYLCASSLDRGNQETQYFGPGTRLLVL.

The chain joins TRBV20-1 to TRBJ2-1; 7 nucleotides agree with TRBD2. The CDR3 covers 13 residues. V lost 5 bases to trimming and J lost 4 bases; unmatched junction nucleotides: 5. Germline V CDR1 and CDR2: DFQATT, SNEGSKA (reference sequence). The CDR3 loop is CSARGVDYNEQFF. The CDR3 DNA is TGCAGTGCTCGGGGGGTCGATTACAATGAGCAGTTCTTC.

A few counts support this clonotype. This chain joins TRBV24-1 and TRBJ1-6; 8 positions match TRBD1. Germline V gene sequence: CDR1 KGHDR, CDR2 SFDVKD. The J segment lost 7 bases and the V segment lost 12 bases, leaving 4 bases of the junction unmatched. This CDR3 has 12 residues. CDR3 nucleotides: TGTGCCGCCCGGGACAGGAATTCACCCCTCCACTTT. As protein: CAARDRNSPLHF.

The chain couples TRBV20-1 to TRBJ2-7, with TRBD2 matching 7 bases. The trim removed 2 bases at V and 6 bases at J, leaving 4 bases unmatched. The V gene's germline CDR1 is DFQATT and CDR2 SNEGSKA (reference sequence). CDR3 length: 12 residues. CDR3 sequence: CSARYWGGEQYF. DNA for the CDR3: TGCAGTGCTAGATATTGGGGGGGCGAGCAGTACTTC.

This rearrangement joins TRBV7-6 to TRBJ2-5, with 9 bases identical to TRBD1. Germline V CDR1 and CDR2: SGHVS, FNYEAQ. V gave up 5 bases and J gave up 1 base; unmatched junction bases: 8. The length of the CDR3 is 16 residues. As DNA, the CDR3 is TGTGCCAGCAGCCTCGGACAGGGGCCCTTCCAAGAGACCCAGTACTTC. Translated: CASSLGQGPFQETQYF.

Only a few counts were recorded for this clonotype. CDR3 sequence: CASSQRERYTYNEQFF. CDR3 nucleotides: TGTGCCAGCAGCCAACGAGAGAGGTACACTTACAATGAGCAGTTCTTC. This rearrangement joins TRBV6-1 to TRBJ2-1; D is unclear. The CDR3 has 16 residues. The germline V gene has CDR1 MNHNS and CDR2 SASEGT. V was trimmed by 6 bases and J by 4 bases, leaving 19 bases between them.

The CDR3 region is CASSPRGLRPYNEQFF. CDR3 coding DNA: TGTGCCAGCAGCCCCCGAGGACTACGTCCCTACAATGAGCAGTTCTTC. The J gene is TRBJ2-1, the V gene TRBV14, with TRBD2 as a possible D gene (6 bases). The CDR3 contains 16 residues. V lost 4 bases to trimming and J lost 2 bases, with 15 bases between them. The germline V gene has CDR1 SGHDN and CDR2 FVKESK. Full variable domain (missing parts from reference TRBV14 and TRBJ2-1): EAGVTQFPSHSVIEKGQTVTLRCDPISGHDNLYWYRRVMGKEIKFLLHFVKESKQDESGMPNNRFLAERTGGTYSTLKVQPAELEDSGVYFCASSPRGLRPYNEQFFGPGTRLTVL.

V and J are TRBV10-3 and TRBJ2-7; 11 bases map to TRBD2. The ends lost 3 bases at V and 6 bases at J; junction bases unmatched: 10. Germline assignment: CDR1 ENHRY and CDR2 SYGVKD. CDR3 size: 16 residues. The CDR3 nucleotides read TGTGCCATCAGTGACCAAGGGGGTAGCGGGAGGGTCGAGCAGTACTTC. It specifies CAISDQGGSGRVEQYF.

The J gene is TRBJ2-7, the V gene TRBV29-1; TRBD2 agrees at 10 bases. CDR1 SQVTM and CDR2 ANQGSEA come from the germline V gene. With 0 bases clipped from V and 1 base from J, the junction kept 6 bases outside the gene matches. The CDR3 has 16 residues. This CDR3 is CSVEDGVAGGSYEQYF. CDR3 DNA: TGCAGCGTTGAAGATGGGGTAGCGGGAGGTTCCTACGAGCAGTACTTC.

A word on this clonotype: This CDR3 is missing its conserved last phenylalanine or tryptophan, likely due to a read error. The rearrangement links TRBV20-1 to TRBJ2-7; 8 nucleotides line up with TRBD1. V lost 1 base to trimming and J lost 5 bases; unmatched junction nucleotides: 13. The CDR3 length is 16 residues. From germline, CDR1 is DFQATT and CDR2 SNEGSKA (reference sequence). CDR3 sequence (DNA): TGCAGTGCTAGAGTAGTCACCAGGACAGGGCTGAACGAGCAGTACCTC. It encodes CSARVVTRTGLNEQYL.

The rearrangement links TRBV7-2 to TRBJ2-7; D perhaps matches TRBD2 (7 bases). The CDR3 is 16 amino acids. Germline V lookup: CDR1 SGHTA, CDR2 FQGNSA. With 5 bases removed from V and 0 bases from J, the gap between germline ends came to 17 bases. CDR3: CASSLTGLGISYEQYF. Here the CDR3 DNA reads TGTGCCAGCAGCCTGACAGGACTAGGGATCTCCTACGAGCAGTACTTC.

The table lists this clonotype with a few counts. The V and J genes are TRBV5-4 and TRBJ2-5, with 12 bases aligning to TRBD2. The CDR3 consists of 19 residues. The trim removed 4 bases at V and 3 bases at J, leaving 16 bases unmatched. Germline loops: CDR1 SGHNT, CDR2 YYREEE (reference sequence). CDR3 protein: CASSMTRLAGEPNKETQYF. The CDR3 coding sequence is TGTGCCAGCAGCATGACCCGACTAGCGGGGGAGCCGAATAAAGAGACCCAGTACTTC.

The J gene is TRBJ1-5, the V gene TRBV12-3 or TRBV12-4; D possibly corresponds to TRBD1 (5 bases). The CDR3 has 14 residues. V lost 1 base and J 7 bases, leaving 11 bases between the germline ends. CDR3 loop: CASSLGGDGQPQHF. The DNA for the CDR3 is TGTGCCAGCAGTTTAGGGGGGGATGGACAGCCCCAGCATTTT.

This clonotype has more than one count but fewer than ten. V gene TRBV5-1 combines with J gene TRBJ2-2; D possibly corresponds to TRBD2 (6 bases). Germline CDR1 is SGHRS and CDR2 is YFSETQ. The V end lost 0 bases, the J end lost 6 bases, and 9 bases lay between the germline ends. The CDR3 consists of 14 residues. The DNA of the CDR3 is TGCGCCAGCAGCTTGGCGGGAGACGCCGGGGAGCTGTTTTTT. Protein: CASSLAGDAGELFF.